This is a list of T cell receptor beta chains from one sample in a study of cytomegalovirus exposure and HLA in healthy donors. Using immunoSEQ multiplex PCR, the repertoire was profiled, and TCRdb retains in-frame clones only, with some absent. This table holds over 100,000 clones, about 61% found once. Sequencing was done on a sample of PBMCs. These receptors originate from a woman in her thirties or forties in good health and CMV-seronegative. CDR3s include the opening cysteine and the closing phenylalanine or tryptophan. Fields, in order: D gene, J gene, V gene, clone size, CDR3 DNA, CDR3 protein. The D gene is left open where the match is weak. Size tells how often a clone was seen (once, few, many) or the class of an expanded clone, and some rows leave it out.

D gene: -; J gene: TRBJ2-3; V gene: TRBV5-6; clone size: -; CDR3 DNA: TGTGCCAGCAGCTTAGGGGGACCCACAGATACGCAGTATTTT; CDR3 protein: CASSLGGPTDTQYF
D gene: TRBD1; J gene: TRBJ2-2; V gene: TRBV7-8; clone size: -; CDR3 DNA: TGTGCCAGCAGCTTCCGGGACAGGGGGTTGGCGGGGGAGCTGTTTTTT; CDR3 protein: CASSFRDRGLAGELFF
D gene: TRBD1; J gene: TRBJ1-2; V gene: TRBV7-9; clone size: few; CDR3 DNA: TGTGCCAGCAGCTTCGACAGGGAATATAGTGGCTACACCTTC; CDR3 protein: CASSFDREYSGYTF
D gene: -; J gene: TRBJ1-1; V gene: TRBV11-2; clone size: -; CDR3 DNA: TGTGCCAGCAGCTTAGGAGGGTATGAAGCTTTCTTT; CDR3 protein: CASSLGGYEAFF
D gene: -; J gene: TRBJ1-1; V gene: TRBV29-1; clone size: -; CDR3 DNA: TGCAGCGTTGGGGGGCAGGTTTGGGCTGAAGCTTTCTTT; CDR3 protein: CSVGGQVWAEAFF
D gene: TRBD2; J gene: TRBJ2-3; V gene: TRBV6-1; clone size: many; CDR3 DNA: TGTGCCAGCAGTGAAACAAGCGGGGGGGCCCTAGATACGCAGTATTTT; CDR3 protein: CASSETSGGALDTQYF
D gene: TRBD1; J gene: TRBJ2-7; V gene: TRBV6-5; clone size: once; CDR3 DNA: TGTGCCAGGGACAGGGCTAAGTACTTC; CDR3 protein: CARDRAKYF
D gene: TRBD1; J gene: TRBJ1-5; V gene: TRBV9; clone size: -; CDR3 DNA: TGTGCCAGCGGGGGGGGACAGGGAAGCAATCAGCCCCAGCATTTT; CDR3 protein: CASGGGQGSNQPQHF
D gene: -; J gene: TRBJ1-3; V gene: TRBV9; clone size: -; CDR3 DNA: TGTGCCAGCAGCCCACAGGGTGGCGGTCGGGACACCATATATTTT; CDR3 protein: CASSPQGGGRDTIYF
D gene: -; J gene: TRBJ2-3; V gene: TRBV7-8; clone size: -; CDR3 DNA: TGTGCCAGCAGCTTATCAGGAGATACGCAGTATTTT; CDR3 protein: CASSLSGDTQYF
D gene: -; J gene: TRBJ1-5; V gene: TRBV6-5; clone size: -; CDR3 DNA: TGTGCCAGCAGTTACTCGATGTCGAGTCTCCAGCATTTT; CDR3 protein: CASSYSMSSLQHF